This entry concerns a single TCR beta chain. What it recognizes is unknown. Sequencing was performed with immunoSEQ multiplex PCR; in TCRdb, only in-frame clones are kept and a portion is missing. The table includes approximately 68,000 clones, less than 90% detected once. V lost 4 bases to trimming and J lost 4 bases; unmatched junction nucleotides: 7. CDR3 length: 16 amino acids. The germline V gene encodes CDR1 LNHDA and CDR2 SQIVND (reference sequence). This sample is drawn from a study of OX40 agonist ivuxolimab in advanced cancers. The overall study: Having had anti-PD-1, anti-PD-L1 or anti-CTLA-4 therapy before was allowed, and roughly 40% had some. Broader study findings: Among T cells, CD8+ cells averaged more expanded clones than CD4+ cells.

The chain joins TRBV19 to TRBJ2-2, with TRBD1 matching 9 bases. The source material was CD4+ or CD8+ T cells sorted from blood, sampled in a trial of the OX40 agonist ivuxolimab. This sequence originates from an adult with an advanced solid tumor such as melanoma, head and neck, liver or kidney cancer. The CDR3 DNA is TGTGCCAGTAGTACGCTGACAGGGGGGGGCACCGGGGAGCTGTTTTTT. It specifies CASSTLTGGGTGELFF.